Listed here are 4 T cell receptor beta chains from one sample, sequenced in a study of T cell responses to AZD1222 COVID-19 vaccine. The method was immunoSEQ multiplex PCR; TCRdb's version includes in-frame clones alone and lacks a portion of them. The sample carries roughly 190,000 clones, approximately 92% recorded once. Sample: peripheral blood, taken on day 0 of AZD1222 vaccination. Every receptor here comes from an adult in good health.

The chain couples TRBV18 to TRBJ1-6; 8 bases align to TRBD1. This CDR3 has 15 residues. Germline trimming cut 2 bases from V and 7 bases from J; bases unmatched to any gene: 4. Germline CDR1 is KGHSH and CDR2 is LQKENI. Here the CDR3 reads CASSPRTGRNSPLHF. The CDR3, as DNA: TGTGCCAGCTCACCAAGGACAGGGCGAAATTCACCCCTCCACTTT.

This chain joins TRBV5-5 and TRBJ2-5, with D possibly TRBD2 on 6 matching bases. V gave up 1 base and J gave up 4 bases, with 20 bases separating them. Germline V gene lookup returns CDR1 SGHKS and CDR2 YYEKEE (reference sequence). The CDR3 runs 17 residues. In DNA form, the CDR3 reads TGTGCCAGCAGCTTGCTGAGCGGGCCAATTCAAGGAGAGACCCAGTACTTC. Encoded protein: CASSLLSGPIQGETQYF.

This chain joins TRBV6-5 and TRBJ2-3; unclear D gene. Germline-derived CDR1 and CDR2 are MNHEY and SVGAGI. The CDR3 has 15 amino acids. Trimming took 4 bases from V and 2 from J, leaving 13 bases between them. The CDR3 nucleotides read TGTGCCAGCAGTTCCAGCTACGAAAACACAGATACGCAGTATTTT. Its protein is CASSSSYENTDTQYF.

This chain links TRBV11-2 with TRBJ2-1; 10 bases fit TRBD2. The germline V gene encodes CDR1 SGHAT and CDR2 FQNNGV. The CDR3 runs to 18 residues. With 5 bases clipped from V and 6 bases from J, the junction kept 16 bases outside the gene matches. The CDR3 DNA reads TGTGCCAGCAGCCCACTAAAGACCCCTAGCGGGGGTTCCAATGAGCAGTTCTTC. It codes for CASSPLKTPSGGSNEQFF.